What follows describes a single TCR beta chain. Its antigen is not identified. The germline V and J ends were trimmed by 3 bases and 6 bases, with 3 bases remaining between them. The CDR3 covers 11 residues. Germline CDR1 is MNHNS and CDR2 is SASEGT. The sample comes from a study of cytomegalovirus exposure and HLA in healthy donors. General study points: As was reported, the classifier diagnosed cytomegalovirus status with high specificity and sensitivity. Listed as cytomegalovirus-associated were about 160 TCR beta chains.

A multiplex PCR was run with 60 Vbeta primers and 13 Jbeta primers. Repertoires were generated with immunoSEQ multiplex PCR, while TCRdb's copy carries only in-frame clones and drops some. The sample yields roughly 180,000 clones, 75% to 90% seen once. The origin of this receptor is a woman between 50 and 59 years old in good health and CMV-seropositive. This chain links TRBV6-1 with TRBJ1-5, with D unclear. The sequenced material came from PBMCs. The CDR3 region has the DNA TGTGCCAGCAGTGACAGTCAGCCCCAGCATTTT. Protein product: CASSDSQPQHF.